Given below is one T cell receptor (beta chain) in context. How the authors handled the data: From reference gene primer amplification, estimates of nucleated cell counts were derived. Sequencing was performed with immunoSEQ multiplex PCR; in TCRdb, only in-frame clones are kept and a portion is missing. For V, J and clone size, that table is used; D and trimming come from the DNA. This sample yields roughly 100,000 clones, of which around nine tenths are seen a single time; about 4.2% belongs to the top ten. The CDR3 is 14 amino acids. Per the germline V gene, CDR1 is KGHDR and CDR2 is SFDVKD. Trimming removed 7 bases from V and 6 bases from J, with 14 bases in between. Seattle patients were enrolled during active infection and followed longitudinally. This entry belongs to a study of blood T cell repertoires in COVID-19.

The TCR originated in a human donor with COVID-19, enrolled during active disease. The donor label of this sample is uncertain. V is TRBV24-1 and J is TRBJ2-2; TRBD1 is a possible D gene (5 bases). Input material: peripheral blood. CDR3 in amino acids: CATSSRAGPGELFF. The CDR3 bases are TGTGCCACCAGCTCCCGGGCAGGGCCCGGGGAGCTGTTTTTT.